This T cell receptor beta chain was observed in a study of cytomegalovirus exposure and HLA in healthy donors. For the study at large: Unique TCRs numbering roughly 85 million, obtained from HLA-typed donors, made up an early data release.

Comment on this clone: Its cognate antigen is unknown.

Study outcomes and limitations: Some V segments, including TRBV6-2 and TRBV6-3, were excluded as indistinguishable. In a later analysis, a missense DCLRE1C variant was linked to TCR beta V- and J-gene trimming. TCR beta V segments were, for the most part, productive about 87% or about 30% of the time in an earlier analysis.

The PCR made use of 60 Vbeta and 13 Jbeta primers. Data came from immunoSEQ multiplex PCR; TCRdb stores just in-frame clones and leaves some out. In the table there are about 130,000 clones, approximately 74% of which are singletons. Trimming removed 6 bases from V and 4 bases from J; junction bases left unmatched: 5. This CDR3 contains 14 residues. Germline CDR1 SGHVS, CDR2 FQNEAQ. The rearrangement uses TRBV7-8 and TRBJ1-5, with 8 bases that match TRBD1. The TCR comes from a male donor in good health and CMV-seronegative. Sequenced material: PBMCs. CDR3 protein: CASSRQGWNQPQHF. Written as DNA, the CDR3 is TGTGCCAGCAGTCGACAGGGGTGGAATCAGCCCCAGCATTTT.